This TCR beta chain emerged from a study of blood T cell repertoires in COVID-19. In the study overall: T cells, B-cell-depleted T cells, or PBMCs supplied cDNA or gDNA.

CDR1 LNHDA and CDR2 SQIVND come from the germline V gene (reference sequence). The V end was cut by 8 bases, the J end by 0 bases, with 14 bases between. This CDR3 contains 15 residues. Authors' data handling: Reference gene primer amplification in the assay estimated nucleated cell counts. Clones were sequenced by immunoSEQ multiplex PCR, and TCRdb holds only the in-frame ones, with some missing. The D gene and trimming were derived from the DNA, and the V and J assignments and clone size from that table. Here the sample spans 80,000 or so clones, roughly 84% being singletons. The sequence came from a man aged 55 to 69 with COVID-19, enrolled during active disease. Sequencing was done on a sample of peripheral blood. The chain has TRBV19 and TRBJ1-5; D is unresolved. The chain's CDR3 is CASRLGSDSNQPQHF. In nucleotides, the CDR3 is TGTGCCAGTCGCCTCGGGAGCGATAGCAATCAGCCCCAGCATTTT.